The T cell receptor beta chain described here comes from a study of neurological immune-mediated disorders. Broader study findings: In HTLV-1-associated myelopathy, TCR clonal expansion was greatest, whereas multiple sclerosis had the least, falling below healthy controls. None of the CDR3 amino acid sequences found in expanded clones was shared across subjects. This suggests that the TCR-beta repertoires were private in all groups.

Sample time point: longitudinal time-point 3. At least ten counts were recorded for this clonotype. Its antigen is unidentified. V lost 4 bases and J lost 0; bases outside the gene matches: 7. Germline V gene sequence: CDR1 SGHRS, CDR2 YFSETQ. CDR3 length: 17 amino acids. Every sequencing run produced over 180 million TCR-beta sequences, and the sequences from any one run covered 15-18 subjects. TCRdb independently ran MiXCR on the 5' RACE reads; one entry per CDR3 protein. Of more than 95,000 distinct CDR3 sequences listed, 10% to 14% were seen once; the top ten hold approximately 3.1%. Sequenced input: PBMCs. The source is a female donor with HTLV-1-associated myelopathy (HAM/TSP). The genes are TRBV5-1 and TRBJ2-7; 13 nucleotides agree with TRBD2. The CDR3 bases are TGCGCCAGCAGCCCGGGACTAGCGGGGCCCCGCTCCTACGAGCAGTACTTC. Translation gives CASSPGLAGPRSYEQYF.